The present TCR beta chain was sequenced within a study of cytotoxic CD8 clonotypes in ibrutinib-treated CLL. The overall study: Partial responses numbered some 25 and complete responses 2; after a median around 70 months, 14 stayed remitted and approximately twelve progressed. Response samples were drawn at a median of about eleven months of treatment, range 6 to 36. Overall study results and limits: Rising at ibrutinib response, clonality subsequently fell back toward baseline at progression.

The assay was immunoSEQ multiplex PCR, and TCRdb's table has in-frame clones only and misses some. The data show 6,500 to 9,500 clones, around 85% seen once. This CDR3 contains 16 residues. CDR1 SGHRS and CDR2 YFSETQ come from the germline V gene. J lost 4 bases, V lost 2 bases, and 10 bases had no gene match. With regard to this clone: The antigen remains unidentified.

The sequences come from PBMCs, collected before ibrutinib treatment. This sequence was found in a human donor with chronic lymphocytic leukemia. The chain carries TRBV5-1 and TRBJ1-2; 8 bases map to TRBD1. CDR3 DNA sequence: TGCGCCAGCAGCTTTGCGGCAGGGGGCGCTGGCTATGGCTACACCTTC. Translating gives CASSFAAGGAGYGYTF. Drawing the rest from reference TRBV5-1 and TRBJ1-2, the complete variable domain is KAGVTQTPRYLIKTRGQQVTLSCSPISGHRSVSWYQQTPGQGLQFLFEYFSETQRNKGNFPGRFSGRQFSNSRSEMNVSTLELGDSALYLCASSFAAGGAGYGYTFGSGTRLTVV.